This T cell receptor (beta chain) emerged from a study of T cells after yellow fever vaccination. This CDR3 contains 15 residues. Trimming cost V 6 bases and J 0 bases; bases outside gene matches: 6. TCRdb re-called the 5' RACE reads through MiXCR, storing one row per CDR3 protein. The table shows about 260,000 distinct CDR3 sequences, with about 5.2% occurring only once. This clonotype has ten or more counts. This receptor was identified in a man aged 18 to 29 who received the YFV17D yellow fever vaccine. The V gene is TRBV12-3 or TRBV12-4, the J gene TRBJ2-7; TRBD2 matches at 9 bases. Here the sequenced sample was CD4+ T cells sorted from PBMCs, taken on the day of the yellow fever booster vaccination. The CDR3 nucleotides are TGTGCCAGCAGCCCTAGCGGGGCGAGCTCCTACGAGCAGTACTTC. Translation gives CASSPSGASSYEQYF.